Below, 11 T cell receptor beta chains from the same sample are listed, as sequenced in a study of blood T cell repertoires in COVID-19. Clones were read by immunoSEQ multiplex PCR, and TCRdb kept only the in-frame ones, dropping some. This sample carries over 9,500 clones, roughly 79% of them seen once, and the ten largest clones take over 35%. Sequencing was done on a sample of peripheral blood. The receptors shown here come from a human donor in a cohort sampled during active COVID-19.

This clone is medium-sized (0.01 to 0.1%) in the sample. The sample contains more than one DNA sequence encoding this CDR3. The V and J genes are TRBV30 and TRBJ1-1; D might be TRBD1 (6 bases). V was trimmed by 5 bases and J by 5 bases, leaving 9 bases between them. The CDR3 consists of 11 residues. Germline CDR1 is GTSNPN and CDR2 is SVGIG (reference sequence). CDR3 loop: CAWARGTEAFF. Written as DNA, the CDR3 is TGTGCCTGGGCCAGGGGAACTGAAGCTTTCTTT. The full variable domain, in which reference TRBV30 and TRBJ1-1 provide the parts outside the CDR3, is SQTIHQWPATLVQPVGSPLSLECTVEGTSNPNLYWYRQAAGRGLQLLFYSVGIGQISSEVPQNLSASRPQDRQFILSSKKLLLSDSGFYLCAWARGTEAFFGQGTRLTVV.

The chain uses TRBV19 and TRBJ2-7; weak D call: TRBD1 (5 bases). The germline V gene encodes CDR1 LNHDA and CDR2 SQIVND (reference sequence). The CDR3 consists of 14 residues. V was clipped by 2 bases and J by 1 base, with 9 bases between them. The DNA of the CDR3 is TGTGCCAGTAGTATACGGGCAGGGTCCTACGAGCAGTACTTC. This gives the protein CASSIRAGSYEQYF.

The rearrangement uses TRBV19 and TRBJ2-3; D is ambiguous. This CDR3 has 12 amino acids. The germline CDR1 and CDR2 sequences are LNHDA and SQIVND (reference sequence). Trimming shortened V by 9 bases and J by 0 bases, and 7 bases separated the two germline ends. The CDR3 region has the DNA TGTGCCAGCAGGCATAGCACAGATACGCAGTATTTT. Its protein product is CASRHSTDTQYF.

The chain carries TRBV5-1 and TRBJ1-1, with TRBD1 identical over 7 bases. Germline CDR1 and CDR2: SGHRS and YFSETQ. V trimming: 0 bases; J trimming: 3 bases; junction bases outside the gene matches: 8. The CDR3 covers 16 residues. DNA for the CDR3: TGCGCCAGCAGCTTGGGTACAGGGGATAAGGACACTGAAGCTTTCTTT. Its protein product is CASSLGTGDKDTEAFF.

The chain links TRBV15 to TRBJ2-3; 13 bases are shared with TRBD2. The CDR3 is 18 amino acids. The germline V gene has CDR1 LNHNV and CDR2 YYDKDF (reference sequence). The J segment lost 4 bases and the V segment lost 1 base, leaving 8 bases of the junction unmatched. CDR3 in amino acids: CATSRALLAGGQADTQYF. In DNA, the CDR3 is TGTGCCACCAGCAGAGCCCTACTAGCGGGGGGGCAGGCAGATACGCAGTATTTT.

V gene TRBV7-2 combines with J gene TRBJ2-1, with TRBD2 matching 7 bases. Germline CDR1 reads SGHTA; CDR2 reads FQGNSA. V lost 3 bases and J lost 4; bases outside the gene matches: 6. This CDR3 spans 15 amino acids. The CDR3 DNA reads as TGTGCCAGCAGCTTGGCTAGCGGAGGATACAATGAGCAGTTCTTC. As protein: CASSLASGGYNEQFF.

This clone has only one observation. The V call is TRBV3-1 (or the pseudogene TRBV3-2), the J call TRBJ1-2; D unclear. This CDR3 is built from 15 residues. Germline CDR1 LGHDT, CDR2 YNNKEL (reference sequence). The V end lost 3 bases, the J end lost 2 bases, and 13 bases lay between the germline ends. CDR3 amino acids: CASSQATVGNYGYTF. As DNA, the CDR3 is TGTGCCAGCAGCCAGGCTACTGTGGGCAACTATGGCTACACCTTC.

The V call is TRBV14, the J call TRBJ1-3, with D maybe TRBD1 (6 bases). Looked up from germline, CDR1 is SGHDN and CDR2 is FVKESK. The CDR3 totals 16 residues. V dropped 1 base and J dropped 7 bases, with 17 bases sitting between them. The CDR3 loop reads CASSQGGGRGANTIYF. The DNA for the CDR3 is TGTGCCAGCAGCCAAGGCGGGGGCAGGGGTGCGAACACCATATATTTT.

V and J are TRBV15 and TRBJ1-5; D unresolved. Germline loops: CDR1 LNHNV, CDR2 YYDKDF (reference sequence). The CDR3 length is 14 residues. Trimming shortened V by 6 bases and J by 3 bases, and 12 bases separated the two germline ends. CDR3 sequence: CATSSDRVNQPQHF. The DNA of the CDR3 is TGTGCCACCAGTTCGGATCGGGTCAATCAGCCCCAGCATTTT.

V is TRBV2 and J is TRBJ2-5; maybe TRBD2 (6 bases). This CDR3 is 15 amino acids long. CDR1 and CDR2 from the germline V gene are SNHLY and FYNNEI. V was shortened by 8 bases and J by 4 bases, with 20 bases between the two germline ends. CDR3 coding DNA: TGTGCCAGCTCTAGCGTCGGTGCACGGGGAGAGACCCAGTACTTC. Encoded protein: CASSSVGARGETQYF.

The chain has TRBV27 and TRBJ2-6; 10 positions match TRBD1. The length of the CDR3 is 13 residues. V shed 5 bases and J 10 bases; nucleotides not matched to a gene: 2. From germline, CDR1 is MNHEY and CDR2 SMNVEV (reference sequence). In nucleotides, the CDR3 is TGTGCCAGCAGTAAGGGACAGGGGAACGTCCTGACTTTC. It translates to CASSKGQGNVLTF.